This is a list of T cell receptor beta chains from one sample in a study of cytomegalovirus exposure and HLA in healthy donors. TCRdb keeps only in-frame clones here, not all; method: immunoSEQ multiplex PCR. The table has about 180,000 clones, roughly three quarters seen once. Source material: PBMCs. Receptor source: a male donor in good health and CMV-seronegative. The conserved cysteine and the conserved F or W are not part of the CDR3 here.

V: TRBV5-4
J: TRBJ1-3
CDR3: ASSFGGGNTIY

V: TRBV28
J: TRBJ2-3
CDR3: ASTGTSGTDTQY

V: TRBV4-1
J: TRBJ1-2
CDR3: ASSQEWAIGYGYT

V: TRBV6-5
J: TRBJ2-1
CDR3: ASSWTGLAGGGEQF

V: TRBV2
J: TRBJ2-7
CDR3: ASSVGSGRYEQY

V: TRBV6-5
J: TRBJ2-1
CDR3: ASSYSGGGRTEQF

V: TRBV4-1
J: TRBJ2-1
CDR3: ASSQRFNEQF

V: TRBV7-6
J: TRBJ1-6
CDR3: ASSLTGGDNSPLH

V: TRBV11-2
J: TRBJ1-3
CDR3: ASSLSGIVNTIY

V: TRBV28
J: TRBJ1-5
CDR3: ASSLTREIQPQH

V: TRBV7-3
J: .
CDR3: ASSLRGQGGEQY

V: TRBV6-4
J: TRBJ1-6
CDR3: ASSESITNSPLH

V: TRBV7-2
J: TRBJ2-7
CDR3: ASARGGSLYEQY

V: TRBV6-4
J: TRBJ2-1
CDR3: ASSTGQGDAEQF

V: TRBV20-1
J: TRBJ2-1
CDR3: SAGAYNEQF

V: TRBV5-6
J: TRBJ2-7
CDR3: ASSLGQGKYEQY

V: TRBV6-6
J: TRBJ1-5
CDR3: ASSYARGEHNQPQH

V: TRBV6-6
J: TRBJ2-5
CDR3: ASSPGTGAKTQY

V: TRBV7-9
J: TRBJ1-1
CDR3: SSSSPGQEAF

V: TRBV7-3
J: TRBJ2-3
CDR3: ASSLGGTGTQY

V: TRBV10-2
J: TRBJ1-5
CDR3: ASSKWTGTGEASGNQPQH

V: TRBV19
J: TRBJ1-3
CDR3: ASSITGRRSGNTIY

V: TRBV15
J: TRBJ1-5
CDR3: ATSDRRGNQPQH

V: TRBV6-1
J: TRBJ2-1
CDR3: ASSVHRGEEQF

V: TRBV7-9
J: TRBJ2-7
CDR3: ASSPGTGFDEQY

V: TRBV6-5
J: TRBJ2-7
CDR3: ASTSQGREQY

V: TRBV27
J: TRBJ2-1
CDR3: ASSGTSGNNEQF

V: TRBV15
J: TRBJ1-4
CDR3: ATSREASGGEKLF

V: TRBV9
J: TRBJ1-6
CDR3: ASSVVGTDNSPLH

V: TRBV15
J: TRBJ2-1
CDR3: ATSSRYNEQF

V: TRBV6-5
J: TRBJ2-1
CDR3: AIGSNEQF

V: TRBV7-2
J: TRBJ1-5
CDR3: ASSLQGSQPQH

V: TRBV28
J: TRBJ2-3
CDR3: ASSPSGSSDTQY

V: TRBV27
J: TRBJ2-1
CDR3: ASRYVGWASGRESYNEQF

V: TRBV5-1
J: TRBJ2-7
CDR3: ASSGTGSSYEQY

V: TRBV19
J: TRBJ1-4
CDR3: ASRRNEGAGEKLF

V: TRBV4-2
J: TRBJ2-3
CDR3: ASSQEGLNWDTQY

V: TRBV30
J: TRBJ1-1
CDR3: AWSRNTEAF

V: TRBV6-5
J: TRBJ1-2
CDR3: ASSARDRRGYGYT

V: TRBV6-1
J: TRBJ2-3
CDR3: ASSEGAMGADTQY

V: TRBV30
J: TRBJ1-5
CDR3: AWSAGDRGRDNQPQH

V: TRBV5-1
J: TRBJ2-7
CDR3: ASSWSQGAGAAYEQY

V: TRBV19
J: TRBJ2-7
CDR3: ASSIRLGGTYEQY

V: TRBV29-1
J: TRBJ2-3
CDR3: SVLGLAGGSDTQY

V: TRBV19
J: TRBJ2-3
CDR3: ASSTGLAGAPDTQY